The T cell receptor (beta chain) under discussion was sequenced for a study of blood T cells in healthy people across ages. A second about 7 to 12 cycle PCR used barcoded and J-beta primers. TCRdb reprocessed the 5' RACE reads via MiXCR and lists one record per CDR3 protein. The sample lists around 670,000 distinct CDR3 sequences; less than 35% were seen once. This clonotype was detected ten times or more. V lost 5 bases and J 11 bases, leaving 15 bases between the germline ends. The CDR3 extends over 12 amino acids. CDR1 is DFQATT, CDR2 SNEGSKA, per germline (reference sequence). The chain has TRBV20-1 and TRBJ1-4; maybe TRBD1 (6 bases). The receptor was derived from a woman of 80 years or more in good health. Input material: blood. CDR3 loop: CSALRNREKLFF. DNA of the CDR3: TGCAGTGCTCTCCGCAACAGGGAGAAACTGTTTTTT.